This T cell receptor (beta chain) appears in the sequencing data of a study of T cell changes during pregnancy in multiple sclerosis. Produced via immunoSEQ multiplex PCR; TCRdb's table is partial and in-frame only. The repertoire consists of around 24,000 clones, with around 86% occurring once and the leading ten covering roughly an eighth. Germline CDR1 is MNHEY and CDR2 is SMNVEV (reference sequence). The CDR3 runs to 15 residues. Trimming at V came to 2 bases and at J to 5 bases, leaving 9 bases not matched to a gene. The sequence was obtained from a female donor in good health, enrolled as a control in a pregnancy study. Sequencing used CD8+ T cells from peripheral blood mononuclear cells, obtained in the first trimester of pregnancy. The rearrangement joins TRBV27 to TRBJ2-7; 7 nucleotides line up with TRBD1. CDR3 DNA sequence: TGTGCCAGCAGTTTAAAGGGTGACAGGGTTCACGAGCAGTACTTC. Translation gives CASSLKGDRVHEQYF.